The 5 T cell receptor beta chains listed next were all sequenced from one sample in a study of human thymus T cells. Libraries were prepared by immunoSEQ multiplex PCR; TCRdb keeps only in-frame clonotypes and omits some of them. The sample carries tens of thousands of clones, 85% to 95% recorded once. Sequences were obtained from blood. These receptor sequences come from a boy under two years old with a congenital heart defect but otherwise immunologically healthy.

The V and J genes are TRBV4-1 and TRBJ1-6; 9 bases agree with TRBD1. Germline V lookup: CDR1 MGHRA, CDR2 YSYEKL. This CDR3 comprises 15 residues. J gave up 8 bases and V 5 bases, and 7 bases lay outside the gene matches. Here the CDR3 DNA reads TGCGCCAGCAGCTTCACCGGGACAGGGTATTCACCCCTCCACTTT. Its protein is CASSFTGTGYSPLHF.

CDR3 in DNA: TGTGCCTGGAAGGGCACTGAAGCTTTCTTT. Protein sequence: CAWKGTEAFF. The chain links TRBV30 to TRBJ1-1, with D unresolved. Per germline, CDR1 GTSNPN and CDR2 SVGIG (reference sequence). V was cut by 4 bases and J by 4 bases, with 4 bases left in between. CDR3 length: 10 amino acids.

V and J are TRBV19 and TRBJ2-2; possibly TRBD1 for D (6 bases). CDR1 and CDR2 (germline): LNHDA, SQIVND (reference sequence). V gave up 3 bases and J gave up 3 bases, with 17 bases separating them. There are 17 residues in the CDR3. In DNA, the CDR3 is TGTGCCAGTAGTATGCCCACAGGGAAATGGGACACCGGGGAGCTGTTTTTT. Its translation is CASSMPTGKWDTGELFF. The entire variable domain, with the rest obtained from reference TRBV19 and TRBJ2-2, is as follows: DGGITQSPKYLFRKEGQNVTLSCEQNLNHDAMYWYRQDPGQGLRLIYYSQIVNDFQKGDIAEGYSVSREKKESFPLTVTSAQKNPTAFYLCASSMPTGKWDTGELFFGEGSRLTVL.

The DNA for the CDR3 is TGTGCCATCGAAACTTCTAGCGGGGTTCAGTTCTTC. Translation gives CAIETSSGVQFF. V usage is TRBV27 and J usage is TRBJ2-1, with TRBD2 identical over 9 bases. V lost 10 bases to trimming and J lost 13 bases; unmatched junction nucleotides: 11. Germline V gene lookup returns CDR1 MNHEY and CDR2 SMNVEV (reference sequence). The CDR3 totals 12 residues.

The V and J genes are TRBV13 and TRBJ2-1, with 9 nucleotides matching TRBD2. V was pared by 5 bases and J by 1 base, with 9 bases of the junction left unmatched. This CDR3 spans 17 amino acids. Per the germline V gene, CDR1 is PRHDT and CDR2 is FYEKMQ (reference sequence). CDR3 residues: CASSGIQREVSYNEQFF. The CDR3 bases are TGTGCCAGCAGCGGGATCCAGCGGGAGGTTTCCTACAATGAGCAGTTCTTC.